Below, 27 T cell receptor beta chains from the same sample are listed, as sequenced in a study of T cells in Graves' hyperthyroidism and ophthalmopathy. Amplification of TCR beta CDR3 regions was performed using RNA transcripts as template. First-round RT-PCR targeting the TCR CDR3 was performed with the HTBI primer set. TCRdb used MiXCR to reprocess the multiplex PCR reads, holding one entry per CDR3 protein. The sample yields a few hundred thousand distinct CDR3 sequences, around 16% seen once. Sequenced material: blood. These receptors were taken from a young woman with Graves' hyperthyroidism that later progressed to Graves' ophthalmopathy.

This clonotype was counted at least ten times. The V and J genes are TRBV7-9 and TRBJ1-4; D gene unclear. CDR3 length: 15 amino acids. Germline loops: CDR1 SEHNR, CDR2 FQNEAQ (reference sequence). Trimming took 0 bases from V and 6 from J, leaving 11 bases between them. The CDR3 reads CASSLASRTYEKLFF. For the CDR3, the DNA is TGTGCCAGCAGCTTAGCTAGCAGGACTTATGAAAAACTGTTTTTT.

The V and J genes are TRBV29-1 and TRBJ2-7; D is possibly TRBD2 (5 bases). V was clipped by 4 bases and J by 1 base, with 8 bases between them. CDR1 and CDR2 from the germline V gene are SQVTM and ANQGSEA. CDR3 length: 12 amino acids. The CDR3 reads CSVVTGSYEQYF. The CDR3 nucleotides read TGCAGCGTTGTAACGGGGTCCTACGAGCAGTACTTC.

This rearrangement joins TRBV19 to TRBJ2-6; no firm D call. Trimming took off 5 bases at V and 0 bases at J, with 11 bases between the two ends. The CDR3 contains 16 residues. CDR1 and CDR2 (germline): LNHDA, SQIVND (reference sequence). This chain's CDR3 is CASSSATGSGANVLTF. The CDR3 region has the DNA TGTGCCAGTAGTTCGGCGACCGGCTCTGGGGCCAACGTCCTGACTTTC.

This clonotype was observed many times. V usage is TRBV12-3 or TRBV12-4 and J usage is TRBJ2-1; 7 bases line up with TRBD2. The CDR3 contains 14 residues. V shed 0 bases, J shed 8 bases, and the junction held 4 bases outside the gene matches. CDR3: CASSLAGGRDEQFF. Here the CDR3 DNA reads TGTGCCAGCAGTTTAGCGGGAGGGCGCGATGAGCAGTTCTTC.

Concerning this clonotype: At one of its ends the junction is not consistent with the germline gene, which may arise from a read error. The rearrangement links TRBV3-1 to TRBJ1-1, with 8 bases that match TRBD1. The CDR3 has 14 residues. Germline V gene data show CDR1 as LGHDT and CDR2 as YNNKEL (reference sequence). CDR3 DNA sequence: TGTGCCAGCGGCCATCTGGACAGGGACACTGAAGCTTTCTTT. Encoded protein: CASGHLDRDTEAFF.

This clonotype was recorded at least ten times. The chain joins TRBV28 to TRBJ1-1; D ambiguous. Germline CDR1 is MDHEN and CDR2 is SYDVKM. The V end was cut by 1 base, the J end by 1 base, with 22 bases between. The CDR3 is 19 amino acids. This chain's CDR3 is CASSLLVGPDGVRNTEAFF. The DNA for the CDR3 is TGTGCCAGCAGTTTATTAGTTGGCCCTGACGGGGTAAGGAACACTGAAGCTTTCTTT.

This clonotype was seen ten or more times. J is TRBJ2-3 and V is TRBV2; weak D call: TRBD2 (6 bases). Germline values: CDR1 SNHLY, CDR2 FYNNEI. Deletions cut 5 bases from V and 8 bases from J, with 17 bases between. This CDR3 is 14 amino acids long. CDR3 nucleotide sequence: TGTGCCAGCAGTTCGGTGGGGGGTCAGGGTACGCAGTATTTT. Translated, it gives CASSSVGGQGTQYF.

This clonotype came up many times. This chain connects TRBV7-9 to TRBJ2-1; TRBD1 matches 9 bases. Trimming at V came to 5 bases and at J to 4 bases, leaving 6 bases not matched to a gene. CDR1 and CDR2 from the germline V gene are SEHNR and FQNEAQ (reference sequence). This CDR3 has 15 amino acids. CDR3 coding DNA: TGTGCCAGCAGCCACACCGACAGGGGGTACAATGAGCAGTTCTTC. Its translation is CASSHTDRGYNEQFF.

The chain uses TRBV24-1 and TRBJ2-1; TRBD2 aligns across 9 bases. The CDR3 extends over 15 amino acids. The trim removed 7 bases at V and 4 bases at J, leaving 7 bases unmatched. The germline CDR1 and CDR2 sequences are KGHDR and SFDVKD. The DNA for the CDR3 is TGTGCCACCAGGGAACTAGCGGGCTTTTACAATGAGCAGTTCTTC. Translation: CATRELAGFYNEQFF.

The genes are TRBV6-2 or TRBV6-3 and TRBJ1-2, with 8 bases that match TRBD1. CDR1 and CDR2 from the germline V gene are MNHEY and SVGEGT. Germline trimming cut 6 bases from V and 5 bases from J; bases unmatched to any gene: 11. This CDR3 region has 15 residues. The CDR3 DNA reads as TGTGCCAGCAGGACTCCCGGGACAGGAGATTATGGCTACACCTTC. Amino acid sequence: CASRTPGTGDYGYTF.

The DNA of the CDR3 is TGTGCCAGTAGTGTCGGTGCAGCAAGCAATCAGCCCCAGCATTTT. It codes for CASSVGAASNQPQHF. This chain uses TRBV19 with TRBJ1-5; D not resolved. The CDR3 runs to 15 residues. Trimming stripped 5 bases from V and 1 base from J, with 12 bases between. Per germline, CDR1 LNHDA and CDR2 SQIVND (reference sequence).

At least ten counts were recorded for this clonotype. The J gene is TRBJ1-5, the V gene TRBV7-3; D possibly corresponds to TRBD1 (5 bases). This CDR3 has 17 residues. Germline CDR1 and CDR2: SGHTA and FQGTGA. Deletions cut 10 bases from V and 2 bases from J, with 24 bases between. CDR3: CAMRIAPGMAGNQPQHF. CDR3 in DNA: TGTGCCATGCGAATAGCCCCAGGGATGGCGGGCAATCAGCCCCAGCATTTT.

The chain links TRBV28 to TRBJ2-1; a possible D gene is TRBD2 (6 bases). The V gene's germline CDR1 is MDHEN and CDR2 SYDVKM. The CDR3 has 17 residues. The V end was cut by 3 bases, the J end by 0 bases, with 15 bases between. The CDR3 region has the DNA TGTGCCAGCAGTTTCGCAAGCGGGCCTAGCTCCTACAATGAGCAGTTCTTC. As protein: CASSFASGPSSYNEQFF.

The gene calls are TRBV20-1 and TRBJ2-7, with D perhaps matching TRBD1 (5 bases). The CDR3 runs 13 residues. Germline V gene data show CDR1 as DFQATT and CDR2 as SNEGSKA (reference sequence). Deletions cut 3 bases from V and 2 bases from J, with 11 bases between. The CDR3 DNA reads TGCAGTGCTAGGATCAGGGCGACCTACGAGCAGTACTTC. This encodes CSARIRATYEQYF.

The gene calls are TRBV4-2 and TRBJ2-3; 10 bases fit TRBD2. CDR3 length: 18 residues. V was pared by 0 bases and J by 0 bases, with 6 bases of the junction left unmatched. CDR1 and CDR2 (germline): LGHNA, YNFKEQ. CDR3 bases: TGTGCCAGCAGCCAAGACCTATTGACTAGCGGGAGCACAGATACGCAGTATTTT. Protein: CASSQDLLTSGSTDTQYF.

Ten or more counts support this clonotype. The V and J genes are TRBV7-3 and TRBJ2-7; D possibly uses TRBD1 or TRBD2 (5 bases each). This CDR3 has 14 amino acids. Germline V gene lookup returns CDR1 SGHTA and CDR2 FQGTGA. The ends were cut back, 3 bases at V and 4 bases at J, with 13 bases in the middle. CDR3 sequence: CASSFSGARYEQYF. For the CDR3, the DNA is TGTGCCAGCAGCTTTTCCGGGGCACGGTACGAGCAGTACTTC.

This clonotype was detected a few times. The chain employs TRBV5-4 and TRBJ2-5; either TRBD1 or TRBD2 may fit D (5 bases each). From germline, CDR1 is SGHNT and CDR2 YYREEE (reference sequence). The CDR3 has 15 residues. V was clipped by 4 bases and J by 3 bases, with 16 bases between them. The CDR3 reads CASSIRDPRKETQYF. CDR3 DNA: TGTGCCAGCAGCATACGGGACCCAAGAAAAGAGACCCAGTACTTC.

This clonotype was picked up many times. The genes are TRBV20-1 and TRBJ2-1; 10 positions agree with TRBD2. The J segment lost 2 bases and the V segment lost 2 bases, leaving 18 bases of the junction unmatched. CDR3 length: 20 amino acids. Germline-derived CDR1 and CDR2 are DFQATT and SNEGSKA (reference sequence). The CDR3 DNA sequence: TGCAGTGCTAGAATTTTAGGTCTAGCGGGAGAGGGGAGGGCCTACAATGAGCAGTTCTTC. This sequence encodes CSARILGLAGEGRAYNEQFF.

The V gene is TRBV4-1, the J gene TRBJ2-2, with D perhaps matching TRBD2 (6 bases). The germline V and J ends were trimmed by 2 bases and 7 bases, with 11 bases remaining between them. There are 14 residues in the CDR3. Germline CDR1 is MGHRA and CDR2 is YSYEKL. The CDR3 sequence: CASSQSGGYGELFF. CDR3 sequence (DNA): TGCGCCAGCAGCCAATCAGGAGGGTACGGGGAGCTGTTTTTT.

The chain joins TRBV6-2 or TRBV6-3 to TRBJ2-1; D possibly matches TRBD1 or TRBD2 (5 bases each). Germline CDR1 reads MNHEY; CDR2 reads SVGEGT. The CDR3 contains 15 residues. Trimming left V 5 bases short and J 7 bases short, with 18 bases between. The CDR3 protein is CASSTPGTHLNEQFF. The DNA for the CDR3 is TGTGCCAGCAGTACTCCCGGGACGCATTTAAATGAGCAGTTCTTC.

This clonotype was seen a few times. This sequence joins TRBV4-2 and TRBJ2-7; either TRBD1 or TRBD2 may supply D (5 bases each). The CDR3 covers 14 residues. Germline V lookup: CDR1 LGHNA, CDR2 YNFKEQ. Trimming removed 3 bases from V and 4 bases from J, with 13 bases in between. The CDR3 DNA reads TGTGCCAGCAGCCAGAGGGACGGCGCTTACGAGCAGTACTTC. It codes for CASSQRDGAYEQYF.

This clonotype was observed a handful of times. The chain carries TRBV6-1 and TRBJ2-3, with D unresolved. CDR1 and CDR2 from the germline V gene are MNHNS and SASEGT. The CDR3 has 18 residues. With 7 bases removed from V and 4 bases from J, the gap between germline ends came to 27 bases. This chain's CDR3 is CASNLLRPLSSSADTQYF. DNA for the CDR3: TGTGCCAGCAATTTACTACGGCCGCTAAGCTCGAGCGCAGATACGCAGTATTTT.

This clonotype was found many times. V gene TRBV20-1 combines with J gene TRBJ1-2; D gene ambiguous. CDR1 DFQATT and CDR2 SNEGSKA come from the germline V gene (reference sequence). This CDR3 has 11 amino acids. V was cut by 3 bases and J by 4 bases, with 6 bases left in between. The CDR3 here is CSASSGYGYTF. The CDR3 nucleotides read TGCAGTGCTAGTAGTGGCTATGGCTACACCTTC.

The chain uses TRBV10-3 and TRBJ2-7; 10 nucleotides align to TRBD1. Looked up from germline, CDR1 is ENHRY and CDR2 is SYGVKD. V was clipped by 10 bases and J by 5 bases; unmatched bases: 11. The CDR3 is made up of 14 amino acids. The CDR3 sequence: CATNRPGTGDEQYF. In nucleotides, the CDR3 is TGTGCCACCAATCGTCCCGGGACAGGGGACGAGCAGTACTTC.

V usage is TRBV4-1 and J usage is TRBJ2-1, with TRBD2 matching 10 bases. CDR1 and CDR2 from the germline V gene are MGHRA and YSYEKL. The CDR3 contains 15 residues. V lost 4 bases and J lost 6; bases outside the gene matches: 6. The CDR3 bases are TGCGCCAGCAGCCCGCTAGCGGGAGCTGTCAATGAGCAGTTCTTC. Translation: CASSPLAGAVNEQFF.

This chain links TRBV19 with TRBJ2-3, with D uncertain. Trimming stripped 3 bases from V and 0 bases from J, with 10 bases between. The CDR3 is made up of 15 amino acids. In germline, CDR1 is LNHDA, CDR2 SQIVND (reference sequence). The CDR3 DNA reads TGTGCCAGTAGTATGGCCAGACGTAGCACAGATACGCAGTATTTT. Its translation is CASSMARRSTDTQYF.

This clonotype was observed many times. The chain joins TRBV6-1 to TRBJ1-4, with TRBD1 as a possible D gene (6 bases). The CDR3 is 15 residues long. The germline V gene encodes CDR1 MNHNS and CDR2 SASEGT. V lost 3 bases and J 5 bases, leaving 13 bases between the germline ends. CDR3 region: CASSDPTGVNEKLFF. The CDR3 bases are TGTGCCAGCAGTGACCCGACAGGAGTGAATGAAAAACTGTTTTTT.